This TCR beta chain was captured in a study of OX40 agonist ivuxolimab in advanced cancers. Notes on the research overall: Ivuxolimab was a fully human IgG2 agonistic monoclonal antibody targeting the costimulatory receptor OX40 (CD134). Intravenous ivuxolimab was administered to patients every 2 weeks at six dose levels: 0.01, 0.1, 0.3, 1.5, 3 and 10 mg/kg. Three dose-escalation patients achieved partial responses, one with hepatocellular carcinoma and two with cutaneous melanoma. Patients were allowed to have had prior anti-PD-1, anti-PD-L1 or anti-CTLA-4 therapy, and about 40% of the dose-escalation patients had been treated with checkpoint inhibitors. A male proportion of under 85% and a mean age of around 60 years, ranging from about 23 to 90, were recorded for the dose-escalation cohort. The paper reports the monotherapy dose-escalation portion (N of about 54 patients) of the phase I ivuxolimab trial. Of the roughly 53 patients in dose escalation, about 20 had hepatocellular carcinoma, some 15 had melanoma, 9 had renal cell carcinoma and 9 had head and neck cancer. Peripheral TCRbeta sequencing was intended to test whether TCR sequence diversity was altered and clonal T-cell expansion was caused by ivuxolimab. What the work shows at the level of the full study, not this receptor alone: After ivuxolimab, more expanded clones were found on average in CD8+ T cells than in CD4+ T cells. Which antigens the clonally expanded peripheral T cells were specific for was not determined. Low levels of normalized T-cell clonal expansion were also seen in some patients who did not respond. At doses from 0.1 to 3.0 mg/kg, clonal expansion was seen in both CD4+ and CD8+ blood T cells between baseline and week 6. In the 0.1-3.0 mg/kg groups, partial responders were among the patients with the lowest normalized peripheral clonal expansion, particularly in CD8+ T cells.

The trial excluded patients who had a history of autoimmune disease or who were on systemic immunosuppression. Peripheral blood for TCR sequencing was collected from all dose cohorts at baseline, on cycle 4 day 1, and on cycle 7 day 1. Samples came from an open-label, multicenter, first-in-human phase I dose-escalation trial of ivuxolimab. Adults with locally advanced or metastatic melanoma, renal cell, hepatocellular, or head and neck squamous cell carcinoma were enrolled in the trial. Before TCR sequencing, CD4+ T cells and CD8+ T cells from peripheral blood were sorted into separate populations. About this clone itself: Its cognate antigen has yet to be identified. Base-call qualities are not available, and no considerably larger clone is one nucleotide away.

Genomic DNA was extracted from sorted cells for sequencing of the TCRbeta CDR3 region. The immunoSEQ Assay was used for sequencing of TCRbeta CDR3 regions. The clones in this table, taken by TCRdb from immuneACCESS, are in-frame only. Not every clone is retained; where verified, under half of the shortfall comes from an unresolved V gene, and the cause of the rest is unknown. The sample table lists fewer than 70,000 clones, approximately 91% of them with a count of one. About 0.82% of the sample belongs to the ten largest clones. Sequencing was performed on CD4+ or CD8+ T cells sorted from blood, taken in a trial of the OX40 agonist ivuxolimab. The clonotype originates from an adult with an advanced solid tumor such as melanoma, head and neck, liver or kidney cancer.

The DNA is TGTGCCAGCACCCCGTGGGGAATGGCCACCGGGGAGCTGTTTTTT. It translates as CASTPWGMATGELFF. The rearranged segments are TRBV11-2 and TRBJ2-2; the D gene cannot be named for sure. Based on the germline V gene, the CDR1 and CDR2 sequences are SGHAT and FQNNGV. V is shortened by 7 bases, J by 4 bases, and the region joining them spans 16 bases. The CDR3 goes from the cysteine to the phenylalanine over 15 residues. Only the CDR3 DNA stays, 45 bases, in frame from base 1.